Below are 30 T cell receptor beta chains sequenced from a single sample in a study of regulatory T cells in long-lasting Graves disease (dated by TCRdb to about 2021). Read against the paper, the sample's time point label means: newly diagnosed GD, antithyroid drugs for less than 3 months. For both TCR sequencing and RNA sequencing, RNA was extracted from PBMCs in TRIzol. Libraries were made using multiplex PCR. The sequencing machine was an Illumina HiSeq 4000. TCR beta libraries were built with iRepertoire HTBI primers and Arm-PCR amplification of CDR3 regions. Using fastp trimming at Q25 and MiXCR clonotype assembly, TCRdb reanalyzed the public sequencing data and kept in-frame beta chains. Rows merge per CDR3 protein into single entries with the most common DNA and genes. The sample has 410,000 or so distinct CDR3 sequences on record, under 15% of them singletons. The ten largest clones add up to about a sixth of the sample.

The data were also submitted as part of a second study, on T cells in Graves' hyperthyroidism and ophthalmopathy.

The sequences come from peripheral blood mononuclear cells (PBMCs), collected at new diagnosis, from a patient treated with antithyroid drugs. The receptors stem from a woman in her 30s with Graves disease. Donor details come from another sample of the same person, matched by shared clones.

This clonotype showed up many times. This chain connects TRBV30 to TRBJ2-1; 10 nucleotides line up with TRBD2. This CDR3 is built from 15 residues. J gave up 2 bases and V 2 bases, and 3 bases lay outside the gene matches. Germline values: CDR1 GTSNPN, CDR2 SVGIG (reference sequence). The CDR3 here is CAWSYGLAAYNEQFF. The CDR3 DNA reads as TGTGCCTGGAGTTACGGACTAGCGGCCTACAATGAGCAGTTCTTC.

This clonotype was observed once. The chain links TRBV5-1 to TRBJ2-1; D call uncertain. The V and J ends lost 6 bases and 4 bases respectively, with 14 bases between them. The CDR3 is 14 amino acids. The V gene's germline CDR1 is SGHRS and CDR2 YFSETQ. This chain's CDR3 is CASTPPEAYNEQFF. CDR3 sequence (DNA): TGCGCCAGCACCCCACCCGAGGCTTACAATGAGCAGTTCTTC. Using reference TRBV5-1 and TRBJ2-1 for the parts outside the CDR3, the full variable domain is KAGVTQTPRYLIKTRGQQVTLSCSPISGHRSVSWYQQTPGQGLQFLFEYFSETQRNKGNFPGRFSGRQFSNSRSEMNVSTLELGDSALYLCASTPPEAYNEQFFGPGTRLTVL.

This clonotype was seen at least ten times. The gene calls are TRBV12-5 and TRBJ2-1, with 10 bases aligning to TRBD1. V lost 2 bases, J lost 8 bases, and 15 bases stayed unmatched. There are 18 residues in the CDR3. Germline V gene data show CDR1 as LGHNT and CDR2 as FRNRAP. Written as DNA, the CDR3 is TGTGCTAGTGGTTTGCCTCCGTCCGGGACAGGGGTGACCCATGAGCAGTTCTTC. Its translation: CASGLPPSGTGVTHEQFF.

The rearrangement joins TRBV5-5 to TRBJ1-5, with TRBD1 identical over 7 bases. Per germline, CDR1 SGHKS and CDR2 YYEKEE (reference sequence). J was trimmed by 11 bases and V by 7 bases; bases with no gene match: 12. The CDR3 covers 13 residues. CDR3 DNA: TGTGCCAGCGACAGGGTTTATTTTAGGTCCCAGCATTTT. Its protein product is CASDRVYFRSQHF. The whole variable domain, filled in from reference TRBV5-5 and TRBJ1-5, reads DAGVTQSPTHLIKTRGQQVTLRCSPISGHKSVSWYQQVLGQGPQFIFQYYEKEERGRGNFPDRFSARQFPNYSSELNVNALLLGDSALYLCASDRVYFRSQHFGDGTRLSIL.

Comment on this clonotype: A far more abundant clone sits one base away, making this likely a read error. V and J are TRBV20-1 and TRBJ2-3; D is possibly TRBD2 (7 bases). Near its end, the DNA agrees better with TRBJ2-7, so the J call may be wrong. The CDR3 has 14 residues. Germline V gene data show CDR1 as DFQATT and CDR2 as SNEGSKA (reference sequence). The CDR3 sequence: CSARDPGGYYEQYF. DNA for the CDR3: TGCAGTGCTAGAGACCCGGGGGGCTACTACGAGCAGTACTTC.

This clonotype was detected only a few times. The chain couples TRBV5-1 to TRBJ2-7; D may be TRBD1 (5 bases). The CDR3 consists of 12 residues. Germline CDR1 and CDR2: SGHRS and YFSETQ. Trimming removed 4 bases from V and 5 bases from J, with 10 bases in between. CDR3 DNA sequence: TGCGCCAGCAGCCACGACAGCAACGAGCAGTACTTC. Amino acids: CASSHDSNEQYF.

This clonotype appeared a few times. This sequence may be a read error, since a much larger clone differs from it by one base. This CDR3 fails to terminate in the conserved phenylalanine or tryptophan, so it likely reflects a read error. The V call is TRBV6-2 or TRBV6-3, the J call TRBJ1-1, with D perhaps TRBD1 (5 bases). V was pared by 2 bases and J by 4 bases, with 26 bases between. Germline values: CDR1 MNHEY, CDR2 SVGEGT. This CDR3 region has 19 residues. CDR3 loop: CASSYLPHSRQSIPTEAFV. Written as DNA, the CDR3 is TGTGCCAGCAGTTACCTGCCCCACTCACGACAGTCCATTCCCACTGAAGCTTTCGTT.

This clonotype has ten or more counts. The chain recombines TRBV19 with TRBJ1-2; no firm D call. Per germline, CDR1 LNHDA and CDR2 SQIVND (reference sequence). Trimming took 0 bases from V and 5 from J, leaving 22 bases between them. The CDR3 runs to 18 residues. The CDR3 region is CASSIEPQPRQAGYGYTF. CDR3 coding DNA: TGTGCCAGTAGTATAGAGCCCCAACCGCGGCAAGCGGGATATGGCTACACCTTC.

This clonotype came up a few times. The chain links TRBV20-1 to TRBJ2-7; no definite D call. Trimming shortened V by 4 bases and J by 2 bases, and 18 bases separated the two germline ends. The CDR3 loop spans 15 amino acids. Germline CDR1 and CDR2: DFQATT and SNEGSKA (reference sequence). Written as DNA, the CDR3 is TGCAGTGCTATCCCGCCCCTGGACGGAACCTACGAGCAGTACTTC. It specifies CSAIPPLDGTYEQYF.

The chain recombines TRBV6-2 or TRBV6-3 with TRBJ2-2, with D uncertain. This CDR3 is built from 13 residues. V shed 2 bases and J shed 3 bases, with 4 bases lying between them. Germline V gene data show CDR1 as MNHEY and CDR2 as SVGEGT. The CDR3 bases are TGTGCCAGCAGTTACGGGCACACCGGGGAGCTGTTTTTT. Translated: CASSYGHTGELFF.

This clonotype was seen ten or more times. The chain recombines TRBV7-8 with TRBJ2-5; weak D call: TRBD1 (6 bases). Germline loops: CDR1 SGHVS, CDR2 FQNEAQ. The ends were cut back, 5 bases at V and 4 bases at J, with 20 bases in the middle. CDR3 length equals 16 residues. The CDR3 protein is CASSVPLKGGLETQYF. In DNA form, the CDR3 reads TGTGCCAGCAGCGTCCCACTAAAAGGGGGTCTAGAGACCCAGTACTTC.

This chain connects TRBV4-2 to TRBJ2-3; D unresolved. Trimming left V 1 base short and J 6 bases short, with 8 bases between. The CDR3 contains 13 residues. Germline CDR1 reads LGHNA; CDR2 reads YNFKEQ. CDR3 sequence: CASSQALLDTQYF. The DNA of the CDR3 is TGTGCCAGCAGCCAAGCCCTGCTGGATACGCAGTATTTT.

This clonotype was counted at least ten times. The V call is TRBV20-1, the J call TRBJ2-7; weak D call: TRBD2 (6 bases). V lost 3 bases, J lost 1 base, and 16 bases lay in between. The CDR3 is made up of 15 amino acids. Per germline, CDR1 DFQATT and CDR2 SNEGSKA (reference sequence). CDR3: CSASRTAGISYEQYF. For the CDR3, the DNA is TGCAGTGCTAGCCGTACAGCGGGTATTTCCTACGAGCAGTACTTC.

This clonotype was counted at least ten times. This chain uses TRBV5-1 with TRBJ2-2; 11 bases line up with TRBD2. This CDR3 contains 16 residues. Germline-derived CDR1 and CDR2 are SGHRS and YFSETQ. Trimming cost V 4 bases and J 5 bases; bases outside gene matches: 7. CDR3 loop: CASSVAGGPGTGELFF. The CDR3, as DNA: TGCGCCAGCAGCGTAGCGGGAGGGCCGGGGACCGGGGAGCTGTTTTTT.

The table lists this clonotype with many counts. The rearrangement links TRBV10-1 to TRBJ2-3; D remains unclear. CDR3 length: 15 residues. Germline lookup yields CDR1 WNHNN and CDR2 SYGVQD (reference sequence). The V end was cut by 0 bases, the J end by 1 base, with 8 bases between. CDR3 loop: CASSESQAGTDTQYF. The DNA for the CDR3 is TGCGCCAGCAGTGAGTCTCAGGCAGGCACAGATACGCAGTATTTT.

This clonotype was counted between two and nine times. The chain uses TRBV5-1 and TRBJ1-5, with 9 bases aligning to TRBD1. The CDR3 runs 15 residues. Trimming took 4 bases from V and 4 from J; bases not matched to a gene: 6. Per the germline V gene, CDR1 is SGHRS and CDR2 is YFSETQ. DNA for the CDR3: TGCGCCAGCAGCGAGACCGGGACAGGGAATCAGCCCCAGCATTTT. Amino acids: CASSETGTGNQPQHF.

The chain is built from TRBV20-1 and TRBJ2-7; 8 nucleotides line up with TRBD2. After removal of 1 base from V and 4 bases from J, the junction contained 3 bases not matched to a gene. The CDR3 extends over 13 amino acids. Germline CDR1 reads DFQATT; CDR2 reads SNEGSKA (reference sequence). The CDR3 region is CSARGGGRYEQYF. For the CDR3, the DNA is TGCAGTGCTAGAGGGGGCGGGAGGTACGAGCAGTACTTC.

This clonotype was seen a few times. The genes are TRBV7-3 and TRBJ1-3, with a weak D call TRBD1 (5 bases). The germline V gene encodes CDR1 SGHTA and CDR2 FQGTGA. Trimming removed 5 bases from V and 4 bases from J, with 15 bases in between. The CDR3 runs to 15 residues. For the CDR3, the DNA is TGTGCCAGCAGCGATTCCAGGGTACCCGGAAACACCATATATTTT. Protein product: CASSDSRVPGNTIYF.

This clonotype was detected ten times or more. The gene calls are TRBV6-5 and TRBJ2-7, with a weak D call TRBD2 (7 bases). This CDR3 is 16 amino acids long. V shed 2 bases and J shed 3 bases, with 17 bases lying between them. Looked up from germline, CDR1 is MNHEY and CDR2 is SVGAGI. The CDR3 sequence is CASSYVGAGANYEQYF. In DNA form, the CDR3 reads TGTGCCAGCAGTTACGTGGGGGCGGGAGCTAACTACGAGCAGTACTTC.

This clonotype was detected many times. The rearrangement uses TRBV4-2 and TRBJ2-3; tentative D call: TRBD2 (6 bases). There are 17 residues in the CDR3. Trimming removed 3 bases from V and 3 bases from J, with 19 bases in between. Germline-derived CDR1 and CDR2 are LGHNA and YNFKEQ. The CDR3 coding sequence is TGTGCCAGCAGCCAGGCAGAGGGAGCGGAGGGGACAGATACGCAGTATTTT. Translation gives CASSQAEGAEGTDTQYF.

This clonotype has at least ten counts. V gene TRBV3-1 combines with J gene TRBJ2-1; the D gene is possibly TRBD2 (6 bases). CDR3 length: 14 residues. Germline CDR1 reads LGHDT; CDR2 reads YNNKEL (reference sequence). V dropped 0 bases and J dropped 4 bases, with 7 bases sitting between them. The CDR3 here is CASSQDRGYNEQFF. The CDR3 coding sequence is TGTGCCAGCAGCCAAGATCGGGGGTACAATGAGCAGTTCTTC.

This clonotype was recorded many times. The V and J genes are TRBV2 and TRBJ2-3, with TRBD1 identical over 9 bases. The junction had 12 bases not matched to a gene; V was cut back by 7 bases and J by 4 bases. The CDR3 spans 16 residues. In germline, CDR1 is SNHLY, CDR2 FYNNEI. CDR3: CASKSQQGALADTQYF. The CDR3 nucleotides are TGTGCCAGCAAGTCTCAACAGGGGGCTTTGGCAGATACGCAGTATTTT.

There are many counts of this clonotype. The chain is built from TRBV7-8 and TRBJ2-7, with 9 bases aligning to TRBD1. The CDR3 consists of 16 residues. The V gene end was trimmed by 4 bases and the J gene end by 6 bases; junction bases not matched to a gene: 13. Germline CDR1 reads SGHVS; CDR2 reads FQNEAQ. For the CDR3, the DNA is TGTGCCAGCAGCTCCCAGGCGGGGACAGGGAATGGCGAGCAGTACTTC. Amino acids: CASSSQAGTGNGEQYF. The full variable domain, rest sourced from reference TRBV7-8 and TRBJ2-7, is GAGVSQSPRYKVAKRGQDVALRCDPISGHVSLFWYQQALGQGPEFLTYFQNEAQLDKSGLPSDRFFAERPEGSVSTLKIQRTQQEDSAVYLCASSSQAGTGNGEQYFGPGTRLTVT.

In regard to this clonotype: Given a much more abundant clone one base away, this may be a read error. CDR3 amino acids: CASTGTDNEQYF. CDR3 DNA sequence: TGTGCCAGCACCGGGACCGACAATGAGCAGTACTTC. J is TRBJ2-5 and V is TRBV2, with D perhaps being TRBD1 or TRBD2 (5 bases each). Germline CDR1 and CDR2: SNHLY and FYNNEI. V dropped 7 bases and J dropped 11 bases, with 17 bases sitting between them. This CDR3 is built from 12 residues.

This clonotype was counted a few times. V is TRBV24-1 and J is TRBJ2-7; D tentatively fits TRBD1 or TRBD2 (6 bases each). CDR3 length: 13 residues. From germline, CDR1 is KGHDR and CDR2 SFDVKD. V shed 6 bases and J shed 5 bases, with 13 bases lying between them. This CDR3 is CATSSGAVNEQYF. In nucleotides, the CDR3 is TGTGCCACCAGTTCGGGGGCGGTGAACGAGCAGTACTTC.

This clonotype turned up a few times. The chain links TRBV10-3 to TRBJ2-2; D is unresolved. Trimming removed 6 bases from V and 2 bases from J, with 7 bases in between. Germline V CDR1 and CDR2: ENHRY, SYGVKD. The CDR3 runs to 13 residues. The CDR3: CAIRSENTGELFF. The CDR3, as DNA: TGTGCCATCAGGTCGGAAAACACCGGGGAGCTGTTTTTT.

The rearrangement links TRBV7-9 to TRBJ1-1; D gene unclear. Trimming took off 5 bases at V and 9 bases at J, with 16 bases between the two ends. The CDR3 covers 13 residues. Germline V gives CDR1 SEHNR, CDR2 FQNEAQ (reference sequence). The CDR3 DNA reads TGTGCCAGCAGCCTTTTCAGGTCTGGGAAAGCTTTCTTT. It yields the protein CASSLFRSGKAFF.

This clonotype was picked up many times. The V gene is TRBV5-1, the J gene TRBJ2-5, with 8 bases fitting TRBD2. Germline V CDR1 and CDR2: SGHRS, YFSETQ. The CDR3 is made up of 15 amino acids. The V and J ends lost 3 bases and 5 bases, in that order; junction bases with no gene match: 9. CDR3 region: CASSSGAGDTETQYF. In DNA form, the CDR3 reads TGCGCCAGCAGCTCGGGAGCGGGAGATACGGAGACCCAGTACTTC.

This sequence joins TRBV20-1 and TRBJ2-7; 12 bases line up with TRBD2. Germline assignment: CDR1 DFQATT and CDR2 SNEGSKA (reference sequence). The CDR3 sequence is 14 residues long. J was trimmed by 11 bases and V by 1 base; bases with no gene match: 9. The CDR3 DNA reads TGCAGTGCTAGAGGGGCTAGCGGGAGGGCCTCGGAGTACTTC. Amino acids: CSARGASGRASEYF.

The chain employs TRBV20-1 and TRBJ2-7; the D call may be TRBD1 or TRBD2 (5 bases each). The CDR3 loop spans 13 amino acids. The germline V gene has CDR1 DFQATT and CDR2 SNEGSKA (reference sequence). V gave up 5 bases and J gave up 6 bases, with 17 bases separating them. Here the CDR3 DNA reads TGCAGTGCTCCGGCAGGGAGTAGTGGCGAGCAGTACTTC. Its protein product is CSAPAGSSGEQYF.